The rows below give T cell receptor beta chains drawn from one sample of a study of blood T cell repertoires in COVID-19. Here immunoSEQ multiplex PCR was the method, and the copy in TCRdb shows in-frame clones only, minus some. The sample contains roughly 180,000 clones, 86% of which appear only once. The sequencing sample was made of PBMCs or T cells enriched from blood (not recorded which). The receptor source for this set is a woman aged 25 to 39 who had recovered from COVID-19. CDR3s include the opening cysteine and the closing phenylalanine or tryptophan. D genes are given only for firm matches. Not every row has a clone size; where given, it reads once, few, many or a size class.

v_call,clone_size,j_call,d_call,cdr3_nt,cdr3_aa
TRBV28,.,TRBJ2-7,TRBD2,TGTGCCAGCAGTTTAGGCGGTTGGCGGGGGGAACTCTACGAGCAGTACTTC,CASSLGGWRGELYEQYF
TRBV4-1,.,TRBJ1-1,.,TGCGCCAGCAGCCAAGATTTGTCAGGGCAGGTGGTGGGTGAAGCTTTCTTT,CASSQDLSGQVVGEAFF
TRBV2,.,TRBJ2-2,.,TGTGCCAGCAGTGTTAGGTCCGGCGGGGCCGGGGAGCTGTTTTTT,CASSVRSGGAGELFF
TRBV3-1/TRBV3-2,.,TRBJ2-7,TRBD2,TGTGCCAGCAGCCGGGGTACTAGCGGGAGTTACGAGCAGTACTTC,CASSRGTSGSYEQYF
TRBV28,.,TRBJ2-7,TRBD1,TGTGCCAGCAGTTCCGGGACAGATTCGTACGAGCAGTACTTC,CASSSGTDSYEQYF
TRBV7-9,.,TRBJ2-7,TRBD1,TGTGCCAGCAGCCCTACCCCGGGACAGGGTACCGAGCAGTACTTC,CASSPTPGQGTEQYF
TRBV27,.,TRBJ2-7,TRBD2,TGTGCCAGCAGTCACAGACTAGCGGGAGGGCCTTGGTACGAGCAGTACTTC,CASSHRLAGGPWYEQYF
TRBV7-8,.,TRBJ2-1,TRBD1,TGTGCCAGCAGCTTAGGAAGGGGGCGGCAGAGCTCCTACAATGAGCAGTTCTTC,CASSLGRGRQSSYNEQFF
TRBV2,few,TRBJ2-5,.,TGTGCCAGCAGTGAAGCCCGGACAGACCAAGAGACCCAGTACTTC,CASSEARTDQETQYF
TRBV10-3,.,TRBJ1-2,.,TGTGCCATCAGGGGACTTGAAATGGGCTATGGCTACACCTTC,CAIRGLEMGYGYTF
TRBV19,.,TRBJ2-7,.,TGTGCCAGTAGCCTTCGGGTTGAGGACTCCTACGAGCAGTACTTC,CASSLRVEDSYEQYF
TRBV24-1,.,TRBJ1-1,.,TGTGCCACCAGTGAGACAGGGAACACTGAAGCTTTCTTT,CATSETGNTEAFF
TRBV27,.,TRBJ2-2,TRBD2,TGTGCCAGCAGATCTACGGGGACTAGCTCCCCCAGAGGCAACACCGGGGAGCTGTTTTTT,CASRSTGTSSPRGNTGELFF
TRBV28,.,TRBJ2-1,.,TGTGCCAGCTCGGACGGGGTGTCATCCTCCTACAATGAGCAGTTCTTC,CASSDGVSSSYNEQFF
TRBV9,few,TRBJ2-1,TRBD2,TGTGCCAGCAGCGTAACTAGCGAGAGCAATGAGCAGTTCTTC,CASSVTSESNEQFF
TRBV6-1,.,TRBJ2-7,.,TGTGCCAGCAGTGACAGGGGTGGGGAAACCTACGAGCAGTACTTC,CASSDRGGETYEQYF
TRBV7-2,.,TRBJ1-3,.,TGTGCCAGCAGCTTTGGTCCACAAGGAAACACCATATATTTT,CASSFGPQGNTIYF
TRBV4-1,.,TRBJ1-5,TRBD1,TGCGCCAGCAGCCAAGAAGATTGGGGACAGTCTCATCAGCCCCAGCATTTT,CASSQEDWGQSHQPQHF
TRBV12-3/TRBV12-4,.,TRBJ2-4,TRBD1,TGTGCCAGCAGTTTTCGAGCTACCGGGACAGTCAACTTC,CASSFRATGTVNF
TRBV6-4,.,TRBJ2-1,TRBD2,TGTGCCAGCATTATATCGGGACTAGCGGTCGGAAATGAGCAGTTCTTC,CASIISGLAVGNEQFF
TRBV7-9,.,TRBJ1-6,.,TGTGCCAGCAGCTTACTATCACGTAACTCACCCCTCCACTTT,CASSLLSRNSPLHF
TRBV2,.,TRBJ2-5,TRBD2,TGTGCCAGCAGCCAAAACGGGATAGCAGCGGGAGGGGAAGAGACCCAGTACTTC,CASSQNGIAAGGEETQYF
TRBV28,.,TRBJ2-1,.,TGTGCCAGCAGCCGATCTGACTTCTCTAATGAGCAGTTCTTC,CASSRSDFSNEQFF
TRBV5-6,.,TRBJ2-5,.,TGTGCCAGCAGCTCGTACAGGGATCAAGAGACCCAGTACTTC,CASSSYRDQETQYF
TRBV6-4,.,TRBJ2-3,.,TGTGCCAGCAGTGAAGAGACTAGCACAGATACGCAGTATTTT,CASSEETSTDTQYF
TRBV21-1,.,TRBJ1-2,.,TGTGCCAGCAGCCTTAAAGAGCCCCACTATGGCTACACCTTC,CASSLKEPHYGYTF
TRBV9,.,TRBJ1-1,TRBD1,TGTGCCAGCAGCCCTGACAGGGGTACTGAAGCTTTCTTT,CASSPDRGTEAFF
TRBV24-1,.,TRBJ1-2,TRBD1,TGTGCCACCAGTGATTCCCGGGGACAGGGGAGCTACACCTTC,CATSDSRGQGSYTF
TRBV7-3,.,TRBJ2-3,.,TGTGCCAGCAGTCGCGACGGGATGAGCACAGATACGCAGTATTTT,CASSRDGMSTDTQYF
TRBV30,.,TRBJ2-2,.,TGTGCCTGGCGACTTTACACCGGGGAGCTGTTTTTT,CAWRLYTGELFF
TRBV6-1,.,TRBJ1-2,.,TGTGCCAGCAGTGAAGCCTCACCACCAAGAGGGTATGGCTACACCTTC,CASSEASPPRGYGYTF
TRBV5-4,.,TRBJ2-7,.,TGTGCCAGCAGCTTGGAATTCGAGGACGGGAGAGTTTCCTACGAGCAGTACTTC,CASSLEFEDGRVSYEQYF
TRBV7-9,once,TRBJ1-1,.,TGTGCCAGCAGCTTTGAAGGGGGAGCCACTGAAGCTTTCTTT,CASSFEGGATEAFF
TRBV5-8,.,TRBJ2-7,TRBD2,TGTGCCAGCAGCTTGGAGCGGGAGACCTACGAGCAGTACTTC,CASSLERETYEQYF
TRBV9,.,TRBJ1-4,.,TGTGCCAGCAGCGGACCAGGGGAGGGGTTGGAAAAACTGTTTTTT,CASSGPGEGLEKLFF
TRBV2,.,TRBJ2-4,TRBD1,TGTGCCAGCAGTGAGTGGGCTATCCGGACAGGGGAGATCACGTACTTC,CASSEWAIRTGEITYF
TRBV12-3/TRBV12-4,few,TRBJ1-1,.,TGTGCCAGCAGTTTTCCGGACACTGAAGCTTTCTTT,CASSFPDTEAFF
TRBV27,.,TRBJ2-1,.,TGTGCCAGCAGTTCACCGACTAGTGTCAATGAGCAGTTCTTC,CASSSPTSVNEQFF
TRBV5-8,.,TRBJ2-7,TRBD1,TGTGCCAGCAGCTCCGGACAGGGGCGTCGCGAGCAGTACTTC,CASSSGQGRREQYF
TRBV30,once,TRBJ2-3,TRBD2,TGTGCCTGGAGTCCTAGACTAGCGGCCGCCGATACGCAGTATTTT,CAWSPRLAAADTQYF
TRBV19,.,TRBJ2-3,TRBD2,TGTGCCACCCATACTAGCGGGAGGTTCTCTAGCACAGATACGCAGTATTTT,CATHTSGRFSSTDTQYF
TRBV4-2,few,TRBJ1-2,TRBD1,TGTGCCAGCAGCCAAGATTTAACCCCAGGGGGCAACTATGGCTACACCTTC,CASSQDLTPGGNYGYTF
TRBV28,.,TRBJ2-1,TRBD2,TGTGCCAGCAGTTCCGGGACTAGCGGGAGGGCAACCTACAATGAGCAGTTCTTC,CASSSGTSGRATYNEQFF
TRBV5-1,.,TRBJ2-3,.,TGCGCCAGCAGCTTGGAGGGGGACGTTAGCACAGATACGCAGTATTTT,CASSLEGDVSTDTQYF
TRBV6-2/TRBV6-3,.,TRBJ2-7,TRBD2,TGTGCCAGCAGTGACGGGACTAGCGGGATAATCGGCTCCTACGAGCAGTACTTC,CASSDGTSGIIGSYEQYF
TRBV14,.,TRBJ1-2,.,TGTGCCAGCAGCCAAGCCGTTGGCTACACCTTC,CASSQAVGYTF
TRBV19,.,TRBJ1-1,.,TGTGCCAGTAGTATAGCAAGGGGGAACACTGAAGCTTTCTTT,CASSIARGNTEAFF
TRBV30,.,TRBJ2-2,.,TGTGCCTGGAGTCCTACTAACACCGGGGAGCTGTTTTTT,CAWSPTNTGELFF
TRBV3-1/TRBV3-2,.,TRBJ1-4,.,TGTGCCAGCAGCCAAGATCAGGGGTTTAATGAAAAACTGTTTTTT,CASSQDQGFNEKLFF
TRBV7-9,.,TRBJ2-1,.,TGTGCCAGCAGCTCAAGCGCGAATGAGCAGTTCTTC,CASSSSANEQFF
TRBV3-1/TRBV3-2,.,TRBJ2-7,TRBD1,TGTGCCAGCAGCCAGGGGACAGGCCTTGGTTACGAGCAGTACTTC,CASSQGTGLGYEQYF
TRBV4-1,.,TRBJ2-7,TRBD1,TGCGCCAGCAGCCAACCCGGGACAGCCGAGCAGTACTTC,CASSQPGTAEQYF
TRBV5-6,.,TRBJ2-5,TRBD1,TGTGCCAGCAGCTTAATGACAGGGGGCGATGAGACCCAGTACTTC,CASSLMTGGDETQYF
TRBV18,.,TRBJ1-2,.,TGTGCCAGCTCACCACTATCGCCGGACTCCTATGGCTACACCTTC,CASSPLSPDSYGYTF
TRBV6-1,.,TRBJ2-7,.,TGTGCCAGCAGTGAAGAGGAGGGGTGGGGCTACGAGCAGTACTTC,CASSEEEGWGYEQYF
TRBV7-2,.,TRBJ2-3,TRBD1,TGTGCCAGCAGCTTAGCGCCCGGGACAGAGGCCACAGATACGCAGTATTTT,CASSLAPGTEATDTQYF
TRBV21-1,once,TRBJ2-1,.,TGTGCCAGCGGGTACAAAGTGGCGGGAGACCCCTCCTACAATGAGCAGTTCTTC,CASGYKVAGDPSYNEQFF
TRBV28,.,TRBJ1-1,.,TGTGCCAGCAGTCCAGTGAACACTGAAGCTTTCTTT,CASSPVNTEAFF
TRBV5-4,once,TRBJ2-3,.,TGTGCCAGCAGCTGGGCGGGGACGGGCACAGATACGCAGTATTTT,CASSWAGTGTDTQYF
TRBV9,.,TRBJ2-3,.,TGTGCCAGCAGCGTAGATTTGGCTACTCGAGGTACGCAGTATTTT,CASSVDLATRGTQYF